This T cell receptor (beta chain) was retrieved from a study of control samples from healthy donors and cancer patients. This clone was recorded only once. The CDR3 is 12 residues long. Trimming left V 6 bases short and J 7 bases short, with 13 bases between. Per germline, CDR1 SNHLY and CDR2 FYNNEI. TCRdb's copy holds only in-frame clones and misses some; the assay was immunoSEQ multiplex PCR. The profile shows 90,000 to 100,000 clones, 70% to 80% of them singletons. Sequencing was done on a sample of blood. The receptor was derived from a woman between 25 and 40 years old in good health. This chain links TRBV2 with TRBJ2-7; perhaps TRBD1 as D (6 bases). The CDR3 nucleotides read TGTGCCAGCAGAAACAGGGTTGGGGAGCAGTACTTC. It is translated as CASRNRVGEQYF.